The T cell receptor (beta chain) under discussion was sequenced for a study of molecular identifiers for immune sequencing clone quantification. This clonotype was seen ten or more times. The target antigen is unknown. TCRdb reprocessed the PCR reads with MiXCR, giving one entry per CDR3 protein. This repertoire shows under 650,000 distinct CDR3 sequences, nearly 20% found once; its top ten account for 0.75% to 0.95%. The ends lost 4 bases at V and 3 bases at J; junction bases unmatched: 8. The CDR3 totals 15 residues. The germline V gene encodes CDR1 MNHEY and CDR2 SMNVEV (reference sequence). Study-wide results and limits: Sizes of highly expanded clones could be underestimated through identical TCRs sharing a barcode. Over 99% of effector molecules, yet under 1% of naive-cell molecules, were held by clones above 20 RNA copies.

What was sequenced was naive CD8+ T cells from blood, with Jurkat cell RNA spiked in. Described subset: FACS-sorted CD8+CD4-CCR7+CD45RA+ naive T cells. V is TRBV27 and J is TRBJ2-7; 8 positions match TRBD1. The TCR comes from a human donor in good health. Some libraries in this study had Jurkat cell RNA spiked in. CDR3 region: CASSSLQGGFYEQYF. In DNA form, the CDR3 reads TGTGCCAGCAGTTCACTACAGGGGGGTTTCTACGAGCAGTACTTC.